This T cell receptor beta chain is drawn from a study of blood T cell repertoires in COVID-19. Overall study context: In each case, the material was cDNA or gDNA derived from T cells, B-cell-depleted T cells, or PBMCs.

V shed 1 base and J 5 bases; nucleotides not matched to a gene: 2. Germline lookup yields CDR1 LGHDT and CDR2 YNNKEL (reference sequence). The CDR3 length is 14 residues. Clones were sequenced by immunoSEQ multiplex PCR, and TCRdb holds only the in-frame ones, with some missing. Among about 99,000 clones listed, more than 80% were seen once. The source is a human donor in a cohort sampled during active COVID-19. The rearrangement uses TRBV3-1 (or the pseudogene TRBV3-2) and TRBJ1-2; 9 positions match TRBD1. The sample consisted of peripheral blood. CDR3 protein: CASSQATGGYGYTF. The CDR3 DNA reads TGTGCCAGCAGCCAAGCGACAGGGGGGTATGGCTACACCTTC.